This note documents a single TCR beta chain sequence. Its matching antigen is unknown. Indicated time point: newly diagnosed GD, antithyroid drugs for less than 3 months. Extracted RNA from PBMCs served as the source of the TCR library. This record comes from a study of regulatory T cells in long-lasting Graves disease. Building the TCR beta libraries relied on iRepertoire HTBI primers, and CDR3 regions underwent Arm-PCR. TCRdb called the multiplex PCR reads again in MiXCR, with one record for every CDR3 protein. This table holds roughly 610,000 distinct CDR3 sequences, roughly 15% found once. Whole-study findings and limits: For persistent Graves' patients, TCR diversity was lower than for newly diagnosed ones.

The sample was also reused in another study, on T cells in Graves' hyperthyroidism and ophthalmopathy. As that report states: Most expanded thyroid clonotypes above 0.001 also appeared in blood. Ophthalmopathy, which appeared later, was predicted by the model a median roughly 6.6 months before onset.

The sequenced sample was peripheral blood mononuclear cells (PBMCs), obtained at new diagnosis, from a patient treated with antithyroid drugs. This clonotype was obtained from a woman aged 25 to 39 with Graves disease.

The CDR3 DNA is TGTGCCAGCAGTGAATCCGGGACAGGGGTATGGCAGCCCCAGCATTTT. Its protein is CASSESGTGVWQPQHF. V gene TRBV6-1 combines with J gene TRBJ1-5; 10 positions agree with TRBD1. The CDR3 runs 16 residues. Germline assignment: CDR1 MNHNS and CDR2 SASEGT. With 2 bases clipped from V and 7 bases from J, the junction kept 8 bases outside the gene matches.